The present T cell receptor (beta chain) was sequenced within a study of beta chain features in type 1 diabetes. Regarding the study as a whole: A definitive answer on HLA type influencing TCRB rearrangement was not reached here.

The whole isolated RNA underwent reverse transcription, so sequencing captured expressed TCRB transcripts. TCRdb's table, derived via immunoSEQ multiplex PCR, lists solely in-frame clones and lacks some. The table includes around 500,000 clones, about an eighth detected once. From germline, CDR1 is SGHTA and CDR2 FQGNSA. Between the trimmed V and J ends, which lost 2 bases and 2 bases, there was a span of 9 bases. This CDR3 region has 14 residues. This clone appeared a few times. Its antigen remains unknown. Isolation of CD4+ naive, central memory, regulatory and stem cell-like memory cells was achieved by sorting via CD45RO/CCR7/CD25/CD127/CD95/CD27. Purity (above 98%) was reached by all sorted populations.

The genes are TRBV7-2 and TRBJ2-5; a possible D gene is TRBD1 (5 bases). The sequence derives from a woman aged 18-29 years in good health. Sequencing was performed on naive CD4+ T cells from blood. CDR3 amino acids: CASSLSTAQETQYF. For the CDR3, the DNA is TGTGCCAGCAGCTTATCGACAGCTCAAGAGACCCAGTACTTC. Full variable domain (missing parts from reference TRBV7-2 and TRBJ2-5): GAGVSQSPSNKVTEKGKDVELRCDPISGHTALYWYRQSLGQGLEFLIYFQGNSAPDKSGLPSDRFSAERTGGSVSTLTIQRTQQEDSAVYLCASSLSTAQETQYFGPGTRLLVL.